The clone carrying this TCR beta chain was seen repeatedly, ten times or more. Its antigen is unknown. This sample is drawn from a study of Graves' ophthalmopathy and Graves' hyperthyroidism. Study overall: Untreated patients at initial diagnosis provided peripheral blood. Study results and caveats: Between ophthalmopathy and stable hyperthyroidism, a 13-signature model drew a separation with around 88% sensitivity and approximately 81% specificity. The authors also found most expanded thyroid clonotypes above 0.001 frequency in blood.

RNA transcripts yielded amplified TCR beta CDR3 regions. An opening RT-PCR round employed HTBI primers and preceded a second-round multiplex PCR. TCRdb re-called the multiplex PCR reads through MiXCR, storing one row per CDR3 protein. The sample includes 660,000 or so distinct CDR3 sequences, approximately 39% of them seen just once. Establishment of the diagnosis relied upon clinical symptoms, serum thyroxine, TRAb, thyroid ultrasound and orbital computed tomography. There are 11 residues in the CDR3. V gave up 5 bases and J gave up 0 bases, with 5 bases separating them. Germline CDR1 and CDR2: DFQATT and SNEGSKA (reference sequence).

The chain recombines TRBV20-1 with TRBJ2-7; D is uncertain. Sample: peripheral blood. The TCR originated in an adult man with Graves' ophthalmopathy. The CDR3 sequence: CSAPLSYEQYF. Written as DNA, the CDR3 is TGCAGTGCTCCGCTCTCCTACGAGCAGTACTTC.